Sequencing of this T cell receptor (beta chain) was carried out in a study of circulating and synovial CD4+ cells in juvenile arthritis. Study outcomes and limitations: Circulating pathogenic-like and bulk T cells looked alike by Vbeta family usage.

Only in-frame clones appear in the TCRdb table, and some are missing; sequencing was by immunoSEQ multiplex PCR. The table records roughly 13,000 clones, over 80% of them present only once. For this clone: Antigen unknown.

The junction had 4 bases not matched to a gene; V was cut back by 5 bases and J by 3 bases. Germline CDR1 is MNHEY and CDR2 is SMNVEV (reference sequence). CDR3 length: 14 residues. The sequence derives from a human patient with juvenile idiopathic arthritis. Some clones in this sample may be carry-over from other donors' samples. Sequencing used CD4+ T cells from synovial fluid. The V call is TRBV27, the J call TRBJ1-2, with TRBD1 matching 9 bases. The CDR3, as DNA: TGTGCCAGCAGTGGGACAGGGCCGTACTATGGCTACACCTTC. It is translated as CASSGTGPYYGYTF.